These T cell receptor beta chains were read from a single sample in a study of beta chain features in type 1 diabetes. Only in-frame clones appear in the TCRdb table, and some are missing; sequencing was by immunoSEQ multiplex PCR. The profile shows more than 550,000 clones, over 12% of them singletons. The specimen sequenced was naive CD4+ T cells from blood. The source is a man younger than 35 with type 1 diabetes. The CDR3 runs from the conserved cysteine through the conserved F or W. Each record gives: V gene, clone size, D gene, J gene, CDR3 DNA, CDR3 protein. D genes are given only for firm matches. A row's size may be missing; if present it is once, few, many or a size class.

V gene: TRBV5-6; clone size: -; D gene: -; J gene: TRBJ1-6; CDR3 DNA: TGTGCCAGCAGCTTGGTAGGCCGACCCCTCCACTTT; CDR3 protein: CASSLVGRPLHF
V gene: TRBV6-5; clone size: -; D gene: -; J gene: TRBJ1-5; CDR3 DNA: TGTGCCAGCAGTGAAGGATATAGCAATCAGCCCCAGCATTTT; CDR3 protein: CASSEGYSNQPQHF
V gene: TRBV30; clone size: few; D gene: -; J gene: TRBJ1-1; CDR3 DNA: TGTGCCTGGAGTGTTGGTGCAGCGGGCACTGAAGCTTTCTTT; CDR3 protein: CAWSVGAAGTEAFF
V gene: TRBV20-1; clone size: few; D gene: -; J gene: TRBJ1-2; CDR3 DNA: TGCAGTGCTTCGCGGCCCTATGGCTACACCTTC; CDR3 protein: CSASRPYGYTF
V gene: TRBV6-5; clone size: -; D gene: -; J gene: TRBJ1-2; CDR3 DNA: TGTGCCAGCAGTTACGACGAAGCACTTGGCTACACCTTC; CDR3 protein: CASSYDEALGYTF
V gene: TRBV6-5; clone size: -; D gene: -; J gene: TRBJ2-7; CDR3 DNA: TGTGCCAGCAGTTACTCGACCAAGGCCTACGAGCAGTACTTC; CDR3 protein: CASSYSTKAYEQYF
V gene: TRBV30; clone size: -; D gene: -; J gene: TRBJ1-4; CDR3 DNA: TGTGCCTGTGCAACATGGACCCGGAATGAAAAACTGTTTTTT; CDR3 protein: CACATWTRNEKLFF
V gene: TRBV29-1; clone size: -; D gene: TRBD1; J gene: TRBJ1-1; CDR3 DNA: TGCAGCGTTGGCAGGGGGGGGACTGAAGCTTTCTTT; CDR3 protein: CSVGRGGTEAFF
V gene: TRBV5-1; clone size: few; D gene: -; J gene: TRBJ2-7; CDR3 DNA: TGCGCCAGCAGCTTGGAGCGAATTGGGGAGCAGTACTTC; CDR3 protein: CASSLERIGEQYF
V gene: TRBV5-1; clone size: few; D gene: -; J gene: TRBJ2-7; CDR3 DNA: TGCGCCAGCAGCTCACCGACTACAGCCCCCTACGAGCAGTACTTC; CDR3 protein: CASSSPTTAPYEQYF
V gene: TRBV4-3; clone size: few; D gene: -; J gene: TRBJ2-3; CDR3 DNA: TGCGCCAGCAGCCAAGGGACGACAGATACGCAGTATTTT; CDR3 protein: CASSQGTTDTQYF
V gene: TRBV7-9; clone size: -; D gene: -; J gene: TRBJ2-2; CDR3 DNA: TGTGCCAGCAGCTCAGGACGGGGCACCGGGGAGCTGTTTTTT; CDR3 protein: CASSSGRGTGELFF
V gene: TRBV19; clone size: few; D gene: -; J gene: TRBJ2-7; CDR3 DNA: TGTGCCAGTAGTATATATTTCAACGTTCTTTCCTACGAGCAGTACTTC; CDR3 protein: CASSIYFNVLSYEQYF
V gene: TRBV30; clone size: few; D gene: TRBD1; J gene: TRBJ1-1; CDR3 DNA: TGTGCCTGGAGCGGACAGGGGTACACTGAAGCTTTCTTT; CDR3 protein: CAWSGQGYTEAFF
V gene: TRBV2; clone size: few; D gene: -; J gene: TRBJ1-1; CDR3 DNA: TGTGCCAGCAGTCCTCTGCAGGGATCCAACACTGAAGCTTTCTTT; CDR3 protein: CASSPLQGSNTEAFF
V gene: TRBV19; clone size: few; D gene: TRBD2; J gene: TRBJ2-3; CDR3 DNA: TGTGCCAGTAGTATTGGCCTAGCGGGGCGCACAGATACGCAGTATTTT; CDR3 protein: CASSIGLAGRTDTQYF
V gene: TRBV23-1; clone size: -; D gene: -; J gene: TRBJ2-3; CDR3 DNA: TGCGCCAGCAGTCAATCGAATAGGCCTGCGGATACGCAGTATTTT; CDR3 protein: CASSQSNRPADTQYF
V gene: TRBV5-1; clone size: few; D gene: TRBD2; J gene: TRBJ2-6; CDR3 DNA: TGCGCCAGCAGCTTGGTGGGACTAGCGGGGGCCACCTCTGGGGCCAACGTCCTGACTTTC; CDR3 protein: CASSLVGLAGATSGANVLTF